The rows below give T cell receptor beta chains drawn from one sample of a study of T-cell memory formation after mild COVID-19. TCRdb reanalysed the 5' RACE reads using MiXCR and keeps one entry per CDR3 protein. The sample consists of 550,000 to 650,000 distinct CDR3 sequences, 15% to 20% of them appearing once. The sequenced sample consisted of PBMCs or a T cell subset sorted from them (not recorded which). All receptors come from an adult woman who had mild COVID-19 (a few samples of this study predate the infection). Cell type and time point are not known. CDR3s include the opening cysteine and the closing phenylalanine or tryptophan. The order of the fields is D gene, V gene, clone size, J gene, CDR3 DNA, CDR3 protein. The D gene is left open where the match is weak. Expanded clones are given a class, and other clones once, few, many or no size at all.

d_call: TRBD1
v_call: TRBV4-1
clone_size: few
j_call: TRBJ1-2
cdr3_nt: TGCGCCAGCAGCCGCCTAGGACAGGTCTATGGCTACACCTTC
cdr3_aa: CASSRLGQVYGYTF

d_call: .
v_call: TRBV5-1
clone_size: many
j_call: TRBJ2-7
cdr3_nt: TGCGCCAGCAGCTTCAACAGGGTTAGCTCCTACGAGCAGTACTTC
cdr3_aa: CASSFNRVSSYEQYF

d_call: TRBD1
v_call: TRBV29-1
clone_size: few
j_call: TRBJ2-2
cdr3_nt: TGCAGCGTGCCGGGACAGGGGAACACCGGGGAGCTGTTTTTT
cdr3_aa: CSVPGQGNTGELFF

d_call: .
v_call: TRBV29-1
clone_size: .
j_call: TRBJ1-5
cdr3_nt: TGCAGCGTTCAGGACAACCCCTCTCAGCCCCAGCATTTT
cdr3_aa: CSVQDNPSQPQHF

d_call: TRBD1
v_call: TRBV29-1
clone_size: few
j_call: TRBJ2-3
cdr3_nt: TGCAGCGTCGACAGGGACATTGCTATCACAGATACGCAGTATTTT
cdr3_aa: CSVDRDIAITDTQYF

d_call: .
v_call: TRBV9
clone_size: .
j_call: TRBJ2-2
cdr3_nt: TGTGCCAGCAGCGTAGGCGGGGTCGGGGAGCTGTTTTTT
cdr3_aa: CASSVGGVGELFF

d_call: .
v_call: TRBV29-1
clone_size: few
j_call: TRBJ1-1
cdr3_nt: TGCAGCGTAGGGCGGGGGTTGAACACTGAAGCTTTCTTT
cdr3_aa: CSVGRGLNTEAFF

d_call: .
v_call: TRBV9
clone_size: .
j_call: TRBJ2-7
cdr3_nt: TGTGCCAGCAGCGTAGAAGGACAGTCTTTGGCCGACGAGCAGTACTTC
cdr3_aa: CASSVEGQSLADEQYF

d_call: TRBD2
v_call: TRBV5-1
clone_size: .
j_call: TRBJ2-3
cdr3_nt: TGCGCCAGCAGCTCTCTAGCGGGAGGGCCGAATACGCAGTATTTT
cdr3_aa: CASSSLAGGPNTQYF

d_call: TRBD2
v_call: TRBV7-9
clone_size: .
j_call: TRBJ2-1
cdr3_nt: TGCGCGGCAGCGGGAGCCTACAATGAGCAGTTCTTC
cdr3_aa: CAAAGAYNEQFF

d_call: TRBD1
v_call: TRBV7-9
clone_size: .
j_call: TRBJ2-3
cdr3_nt: TGTGCCAGCAGCTTAACAGGGGTAGCCCCCGCAGATACGCAGTATTTT
cdr3_aa: CASSLTGVAPADTQYF

d_call: .
v_call: TRBV6-2/TRBV6-3
clone_size: few
j_call: TRBJ1-2
cdr3_nt: TGTGCCAGCAGTTACGAGGAGGGGCGTTACTATGGCTACACCTTC
cdr3_aa: CASSYEEGRYYGYTF

d_call: .
v_call: TRBV19
clone_size: .
j_call: TRBJ1-1
cdr3_nt: TGTGCCAGTAGCCCGTACAATCTCTACACTGAAGCTTTCTTT
cdr3_aa: CASSPYNLYTEAFF

d_call: TRBD1
v_call: TRBV6-2/TRBV6-3
clone_size: .
j_call: TRBJ1-5
cdr3_nt: TGTGCCAGCAGTTACTCTGGGACAGTAGGCAATCAGCCCCAGCATTTT
cdr3_aa: CASSYSGTVGNQPQHF

d_call: TRBD1
v_call: TRBV29-1
clone_size: many
j_call: TRBJ2-2
cdr3_nt: TGCAGCGTAGCCGGGACAGCGATAACCGGGGAGCTGTTTTTT
cdr3_aa: CSVAGTAITGELFF

d_call: TRBD2
v_call: TRBV5-1
clone_size: .
j_call: TRBJ2-5
cdr3_nt: TGCGCCAGCAGCTTGGCACCTAGCGGGGTCCTGGAGACCCAGTACTTC
cdr3_aa: CASSLAPSGVLETQYF

d_call: TRBD1
v_call: TRBV20-1
clone_size: .
j_call: TRBJ1-1
cdr3_nt: TGCAGTGCTAGAGGGACAGGGGTTGAAGCTTTCTTT
cdr3_aa: CSARGTGVEAFF

d_call: .
v_call: TRBV12-3/TRBV12-4
clone_size: many
j_call: TRBJ1-1
cdr3_nt: TGTGCCAGCAGGGCCGACACCTTGAACACTGAAGCTTTCTTT
cdr3_aa: CASRADTLNTEAFF

d_call: TRBD1
v_call: TRBV6-2/TRBV6-3
clone_size: .
j_call: TRBJ1-4
cdr3_nt: TGTGCCAGCAGTTACTCGGGGACAGGGAATGAAAAACTGTTTTTT
cdr3_aa: CASSYSGTGNEKLFF

d_call: TRBD1
v_call: TRBV10-3
clone_size: .
j_call: TRBJ2-7
cdr3_nt: TGTGCCATCAGTGAGTCGGACAGGGGCTCCTACGAGCAGTACTTC
cdr3_aa: CAISESDRGSYEQYF

d_call: TRBD2
v_call: TRBV7-6
clone_size: .
j_call: TRBJ2-7
cdr3_nt: TGTGCCAGCAGCTTAGGTAGCGGGACCCCCGGGGAGCAGTACTTC
cdr3_aa: CASSLGSGTPGEQYF

d_call: .
v_call: TRBV14
clone_size: .
j_call: TRBJ2-2
cdr3_nt: TGTGCCAGCAGCAGCTTTAAGAAGACCGGGGAGCTGTTTTTT
cdr3_aa: CASSSFKKTGELFF

d_call: .
v_call: TRBV5-1
clone_size: .
j_call: TRBJ2-1
cdr3_nt: TGCGCCAGCAGCACCGGGACTCCATTTGAGCAGTTCTTC
cdr3_aa: CASSTGTPFEQFF

d_call: .
v_call: TRBV12-3/TRBV12-4
clone_size: .
j_call: TRBJ1-1
cdr3_nt: TGTGCCAGCAGTTTAGGGCAGGGGCCACCGAACACTGAAGCTTTCTTT
cdr3_aa: CASSLGQGPPNTEAFF

d_call: .
v_call: TRBV20-1
clone_size: many
j_call: TRBJ2-3
cdr3_nt: TGCAGTGCTCGGGCTCACCCGGGCACAGATACGCAGTATTTT
cdr3_aa: CSARAHPGTDTQYF

d_call: .
v_call: TRBV5-6
clone_size: few
j_call: TRBJ1-1
cdr3_nt: TGTGCCAGCAGCTTTCGACAGGAACTGAACACTGAAGCTTTCTTT
cdr3_aa: CASSFRQELNTEAFF

d_call: TRBD1
v_call: TRBV7-9
clone_size: few
j_call: TRBJ2-2
cdr3_nt: TGTGCCAGCAGTACGCCTAGGGACAGGGACCACACCGGGGAGCTGTTTTTT
cdr3_aa: CASSTPRDRDHTGELFF

d_call: .
v_call: TRBV7-2
clone_size: few
j_call: TRBJ1-1
cdr3_nt: TGTGCCAGCAGCTTGTTTTTCAAACCCGCGGGGGGCTCCACTGAAGCTTTCTTT
cdr3_aa: CASSLFFKPAGGSTEAFF

d_call: .
v_call: TRBV6-1
clone_size: .
j_call: TRBJ1-2
cdr3_nt: TGTGCCAGCCATACAGGGTACTATGGCTACACCTTC
cdr3_aa: CASHTGYYGYTF

d_call: .
v_call: TRBV7-9
clone_size: .
j_call: TRBJ1-3
cdr3_nt: TGTGCCAGCAGCCGAATACAGGGACTTCTTCGAAACACCATATATTTT
cdr3_aa: CASSRIQGLLRNTIYF

d_call: .
v_call: TRBV27
clone_size: .
j_call: TRBJ1-3
cdr3_nt: TGTGCCAGCAGGGCCAACAGGAACTCTGGAAACACCATATATTTT
cdr3_aa: CASRANRNSGNTIYF

d_call: TRBD1
v_call: TRBV7-3
clone_size: .
j_call: TRBJ2-3
cdr3_nt: TGTGCCAGCAGCTCGGAAGTCAGGGGGTTTAGCACAGATACGCAGTATTTT
cdr3_aa: CASSSEVRGFSTDTQYF

d_call: .
v_call: TRBV7-2
clone_size: once
j_call: TRBJ2-3
cdr3_nt: TGTGCCAGCAGCTTAGTTGCAGGGGCCAGCACAGATACGCAGTATTTT
cdr3_aa: CASSLVAGASTDTQYF

d_call: .
v_call: TRBV7-8
clone_size: .
j_call: TRBJ1-1
cdr3_nt: TGTGCCAGCAGCTTATCCTCGGGACACACTGAAGCTTTCTTT
cdr3_aa: CASSLSSGHTEAFF

d_call: .
v_call: TRBV11-2
clone_size: many
j_call: TRBJ1-4
cdr3_nt: TGTGCCAGCAGCTTCGATCCTCCATCTGAAAAACTGTTTTTT
cdr3_aa: CASSFDPPSEKLFF

d_call: TRBD2
v_call: TRBV5-1
clone_size: few
j_call: TRBJ2-5
cdr3_nt: TGCGCCAGCAGCTCGGGACTCGGGAGGGAGACCCAGTACTTC
cdr3_aa: CASSSGLGRETQYF

d_call: TRBD2
v_call: TRBV7-8
clone_size: .
j_call: TRBJ2-2
cdr3_nt: TGTGCCAGCACCACACGGGGGAGCGGGGGAAACACCGGGGAGCTGTTTTTT
cdr3_aa: CASTTRGSGGNTGELFF

d_call: .
v_call: TRBV7-2
clone_size: few
j_call: TRBJ2-5
cdr3_nt: TGTGCCAGCAGCTTAGGGGTCGCCCCCGAGACCCAGTACTTC
cdr3_aa: CASSLGVAPETQYF

d_call: TRBD2
v_call: TRBV6-2/TRBV6-3
clone_size: few
j_call: TRBJ2-1
cdr3_nt: TGTGCCAGCAGTGGGAGGACTAGCGGGACCTACAATGAGCAGTTCTTC
cdr3_aa: CASSGRTSGTYNEQFF

d_call: TRBD1
v_call: TRBV20-1
clone_size: few
j_call: TRBJ2-3
cdr3_nt: TGCAGTGCTAGAAACCCGGGACAGACGAGAAGCACAGATACGCAGTATTTT
cdr3_aa: CSARNPGQTRSTDTQYF

d_call: .
v_call: TRBV5-1
clone_size: .
j_call: TRBJ2-5
cdr3_nt: TGCGCCAGCAGCTTGATGTGGGTGAGGGAGACCCAGTACTTC
cdr3_aa: CASSLMWVRETQYF

d_call: TRBD2
v_call: TRBV29-1
clone_size: .
j_call: TRBJ2-7
cdr3_nt: TGCAGCGTGAAGACCGGGGGGTTCGGGCCCTACGAGCAGTACTTC
cdr3_aa: CSVKTGGFGPYEQYF

d_call: TRBD1
v_call: TRBV7-2
clone_size: .
j_call: TRBJ2-6
cdr3_nt: TGTGCCAGCAGTTTGGACAGGGGTGGGGCCAACGTCCTGACTTTC
cdr3_aa: CASSLDRGGANVLTF

d_call: .
v_call: TRBV7-9
clone_size: once
j_call: TRBJ1-2
cdr3_nt: TGTGCCAGCAGCTTATCCCCGGGACGTGGCTACACCTTC
cdr3_aa: CASSLSPGRGYTF

d_call: .
v_call: TRBV2
clone_size: few
j_call: TRBJ1-1
cdr3_nt: TGTGCCAGCAGTCGGACGGTGCCAGAAGCTTTCTTT
cdr3_aa: CASSRTVPEAFF

d_call: .
v_call: TRBV7-9
clone_size: once
j_call: TRBJ2-5
cdr3_nt: TGTGCCAGCAGCCTGTTACAGGGAACCCAAGAGACCCAGTACTTC
cdr3_aa: CASSLLQGTQETQYF